This TCR beta chain appears in the sequencing data of a study of PD-1 blockade in classical Hodgkin lymphoma. Study results and caveats: Compared with healthy donors, newly diagnosed patients reportedly showed lower baseline TCR diversity. Unlike CD8+ TCR diversity, which did not rise significantly by C4D1, CD4+ TCR diversity did. Prior to therapy, complete responders displayed diversity much like that of newly diagnosed patients.

V was cut by 5 bases and J by 4 bases, with 14 bases left in between. The CDR3 contains 15 residues. The germline V gene has CDR1 SEHNR and CDR2 FQNEAQ (reference sequence). This clone was counted only a few times. What it binds is unknown. Some clones are missing from TCRdb's copy, which holds only in-frame ones; the method was immunoSEQ multiplex PCR. The sample includes approximately 27,000 clones, roughly 71% of them seen just once. Each of the patients experienced relapse following autologous stem cell transplantation, and their brentuximab vedotin exposure differed. Patients showed best responses of complete response, partial response or progressive disease.

The input for sequencing was peripheral blood mononuclear cells (PBMCs), taken before the second cycle of nivolumab. The clonotype originates from a human donor with classical Hodgkin lymphoma. This chain connects TRBV7-9 to TRBJ1-4; D is possibly TRBD1 (6 bases). Here the CDR3 DNA reads TGTGCCAGCAGCCCCCGGCAGGGGAATAATGAAAAACTGTTTTTT. Translating gives CASSPRQGNNEKLFF.